This T cell receptor (beta chain) derives from a study of blood T cell repertoires in COVID-19. Study-wide context: Donors in the United States, Italy and Spain gave samples during acute or convalescent COVID-19. From T cells, B-cell-depleted T cells, or PBMCs came the material, which was cDNA or gDNA.

In the authors' workflow: Reference gene primer amplification yielded estimated nucleated cell counts. Sequenced by immunoSEQ multiplex PCR; TCRdb stores in-frame clones only, minus some. For V, J and clone size, that table is used; D and trimming come from the DNA. The top ten clones hold roughly 0.8% of a sample with about 240,000 clones, around 90% of them seen once. Trimming took off 9 bases at V and 4 bases at J, with 24 bases between the two ends. Germline assignment: CDR1 KGHDR and CDR2 SFDVKD. This CDR3 has 17 amino acids. Sequenced input: peripheral blood. V gene TRBV24-1 combines with J gene TRBJ1-3, with D possibly matching TRBD1 (5 bases). The TCR was taken from a woman aged 25-40 years with acute or convalescent COVID-19. The CDR3 DNA sequence: TGTGCCACCCCCGCTCAGGCTGACAGATTCTGGGGAAACACCATATATTTT. It yields the protein CATPAQADRFWGNTIYF.